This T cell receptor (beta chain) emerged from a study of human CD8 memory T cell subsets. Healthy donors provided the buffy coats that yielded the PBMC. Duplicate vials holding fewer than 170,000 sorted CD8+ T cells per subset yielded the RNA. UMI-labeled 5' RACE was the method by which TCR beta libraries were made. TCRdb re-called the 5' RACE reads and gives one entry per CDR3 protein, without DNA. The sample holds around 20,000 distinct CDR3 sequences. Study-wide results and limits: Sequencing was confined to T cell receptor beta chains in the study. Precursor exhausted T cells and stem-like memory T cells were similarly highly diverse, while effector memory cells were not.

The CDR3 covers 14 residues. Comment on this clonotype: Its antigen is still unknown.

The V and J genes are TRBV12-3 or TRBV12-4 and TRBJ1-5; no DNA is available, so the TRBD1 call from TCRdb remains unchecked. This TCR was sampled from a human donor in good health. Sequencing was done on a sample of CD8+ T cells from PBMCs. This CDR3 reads CASSFRTGGAPQHF.